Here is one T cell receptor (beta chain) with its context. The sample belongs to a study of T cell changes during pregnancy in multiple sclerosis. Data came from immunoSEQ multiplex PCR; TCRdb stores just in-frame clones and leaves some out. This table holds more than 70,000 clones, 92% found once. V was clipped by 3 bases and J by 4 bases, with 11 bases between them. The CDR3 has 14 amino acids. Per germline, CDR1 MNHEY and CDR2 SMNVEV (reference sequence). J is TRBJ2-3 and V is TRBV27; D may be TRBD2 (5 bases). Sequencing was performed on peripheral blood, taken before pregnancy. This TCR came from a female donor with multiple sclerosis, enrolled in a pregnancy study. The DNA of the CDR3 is TGTGCCAGCAGTTTCAGCCTAGCCCCAGATACGCAGTATTTT. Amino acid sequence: CASSFSLAPDTQYF.